The clone carrying this T cell receptor beta chain was counted a few times. What it recognizes is unknown. The sample originates from a study of cytomegalovirus exposure and HLA in healthy donors. Study observations and caveats: Most sequenced TCRs were rare (though some public TCRs occurred in many donors).

From germline, CDR1 is LNHDA and CDR2 SQIVND (reference sequence). Trimming took off 1 base at V and 0 bases at J, with 16 bases between the two ends. The CDR3 runs to 18 residues. Primers included in the PCR were 60 Vbeta and 13 Jbeta primers. Data came from immunoSEQ multiplex PCR; TCRdb stores just in-frame clones and leaves some out. Seen here are approximately 200,000 clones, 79% observed once, and the top ten hold roughly 1.6%. Sequenced input: PBMCs. The origin of this receptor is a young woman in good health and CMV-seronegative. The chain employs TRBV19 and TRBJ1-5; D unresolved. The CDR3 region has the DNA TGTGCCAGTAGTATAGTGTCAGTGGACTTGTCTAGCAATCAGCCCCAGCATTTT. Amino acid sequence: CASSIVSVDLSSNQPQHF.